What follows are 8 T cell receptor beta chains derived from one specimen sequenced in a study of blood T cell repertoires in COVID-19. Sequencing used immunoSEQ multiplex PCR; TCRdb keeps in-frame clones, though not all of them. The sample yields more than 95,000 clones, roughly 87% seen once. Specimen: peripheral blood. The source of these receptors is a man aged 50 to 59 in a cohort sampled during active COVID-19.

V is TRBV6-6 and J is TRBJ1-1; D gene uncertain. The CDR3 sequence is 13 residues long. Germline lookup yields CDR1 MNHNY and CDR2 SVGAGI (reference sequence). V lost 5 bases and J 1 base, leaving 8 bases between the germline ends. Here the CDR3 reads CASSPVSNTEAFF. In DNA form, the CDR3 reads TGTGCCAGCAGTCCCGTATCGAACACTGAAGCTTTCTTT.

This sequence joins TRBV28 and TRBJ1-1; D perhaps matches TRBD1 (6 bases). Germline CDR1 is MDHEN and CDR2 is SYDVKM. CDR3 length: 14 amino acids. V lost 2 bases and J 4 bases, leaving 11 bases between the germline ends. The DNA for the CDR3 is TGTGCCAGCAGTTTAACAGGGAAGGGCACTGAAGCTTTCTTT. Amino acid sequence: CASSLTGKGTEAFF.

V is TRBV7-9 and J is TRBJ2-1; 12 nucleotides align to TRBD2. Germline V gene lookup returns CDR1 SEHNR and CDR2 FQNEAQ (reference sequence). The CDR3 consists of 19 residues. The V segment lost 1 base and the J segment 3 bases; nucleotides outside the gene matches: 10. The CDR3 loop is CASSLDSRLAGGFYNEQFF. Here the CDR3 DNA reads TGTGCCAGCAGCTTAGATTCGCGTCTAGCGGGGGGGTTCTACAATGAGCAGTTCTTC.

This clone occurred once. The chain carries TRBV7-9 and TRBJ2-7, with 9 bases matching TRBD1. With 5 bases clipped from V and 3 bases from J, the junction kept 5 bases outside the gene matches. This CDR3 is 14 amino acids long. In germline, CDR1 is SEHNR, CDR2 FQNEAQ (reference sequence). The CDR3 DNA follows: TGTGCCAGCAGCCCGGGACAGGGTTACTACGAGCAGTACGTC. Its protein is CASSPGQGYYEQYV.

This chain uses TRBV7-2 with TRBJ2-7, with D perhaps TRBD1 (6 bases). Germline CDR1 and CDR2: SGHTA and FQGNSA. The CDR3 sequence is 15 residues long. Trimming left V 1 base short and J 1 base short, with 11 bases between. In nucleotides, the CDR3 is TGTGCCAGCAGCTTAGTACAGGGTTTATCCTACGAGCAGTACTTC. Protein: CASSLVQGLSYEQYF.

In its sample, this clone was seen a few times. The chain combines TRBV5-6 with TRBJ1-2; TRBD1 matches at 8 bases. This CDR3 contains 14 residues. J lost 8 bases, V lost 2 bases, and 8 bases had no gene match. CDR1 and CDR2 from the germline V gene are SGHDT and YYEEEE. For the CDR3, the DNA is TGTGCCAGCAGCTTTGACGGACAGGGCTCAGGCTACACCTTC. As protein: CASSFDGQGSGYTF.

The chain is built from TRBV7-2 and TRBJ2-1; 10 nucleotides line up with TRBD2. J was trimmed by 9 bases and V by 2 bases; bases with no gene match: 7. Germline V CDR1 and CDR2: SGHTA, FQGNSA. The length of the CDR3 is 15 residues. In DNA form, the CDR3 reads TGTGCCAGCAGCTTAAGGGCTAGCGGGGGACCTGAGCAGTTCTTC. Encoded protein: CASSLRASGGPEQFF. The whole variable domain, filled in from reference TRBV7-2 and TRBJ2-1, reads GAGVSQSPSNKVTEKGKDVELRCDPISGHTALYWYRQSLGQGLEFLIYFQGNSAPDKSGLPSDRFSAERTGGSVSTLTIQRTQQEDSAVYLCASSLRASGGPEQFFGPGTRLTVL.

The CDR3 coding sequence is TGTGCCAGCAGCCTGAGACAAGGGGTACAAGAAAAACTGTTTTTT. It specifies CASSLRQGVQEKLFF. This chain connects TRBV5-4 to TRBJ1-4, with D possibly being TRBD1 (5 bases). Trimming took 4 bases from V and 8 from J, leaving 18 bases between them. The CDR3 has 15 residues. Germline assignment: CDR1 SGHNT and CDR2 YYREEE (reference sequence).